This T cell receptor (beta chain) was identified during a study of STAT5B mutations in CD4+ large granular lymphocyte leukemia. Study-wide points: TRBV06-family usage was enriched in top patient clones (8/27) versus controls (2/35).

Some clones are missing from TCRdb's copy, which holds only in-frame ones; the method was immunoSEQ multiplex PCR. The sample holds tens of thousands of clones, 81% seen once. V dropped 7 bases and J dropped 2; count of bases not matched to a gene: 6. Germline V gene lookup returns CDR1 ENHRY and CDR2 SYGVKD. The CDR3 spans 14 residues. A remark on this clone: Its antigen is not identified.

What was sequenced was CD4+ T cells from blood buffy coats. The rearrangement joins TRBV10-3 to TRBJ2-3; 7 bases are shared with TRBD2. This TCR was recovered from a human donor in good health. The CDR3 DNA follows: TGTGCCATCAACCGGGAGGCCACCACAGATACGCAGTATTTT. The encoded protein is CAINREATTDTQYF.